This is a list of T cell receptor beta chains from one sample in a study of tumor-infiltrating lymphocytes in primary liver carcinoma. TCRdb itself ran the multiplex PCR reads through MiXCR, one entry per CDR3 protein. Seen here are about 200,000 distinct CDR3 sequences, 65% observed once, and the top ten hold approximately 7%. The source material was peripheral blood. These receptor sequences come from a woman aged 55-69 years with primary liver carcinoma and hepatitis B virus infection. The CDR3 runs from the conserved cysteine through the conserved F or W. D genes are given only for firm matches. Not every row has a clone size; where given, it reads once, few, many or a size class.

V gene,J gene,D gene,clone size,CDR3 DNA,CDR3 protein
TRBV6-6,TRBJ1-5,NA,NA,TGTGCCAGCAGCCGTGGACATGGGGGCAATCAGCCCCAGCGTTTT,CASSRGHGGNQPQRF
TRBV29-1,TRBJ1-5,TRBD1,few,TGCAGCGTCGGACAGGGAAGTAATCAGCCCCAGCATTTT,CSVGQGSNQPQHF
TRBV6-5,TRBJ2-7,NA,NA,TGTCCCAGCAGTTACTCGGGTAGTTCCGAGCAGTATTTC,CPSSYSGSSEQYF
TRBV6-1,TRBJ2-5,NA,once,TGTGCCAGCAGACTCCTCCGCGATACAGGGAAAGGAACCCAGTGCTTC,CASRLLRDTGKGTQCF
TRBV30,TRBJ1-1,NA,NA,TGTGCCTGGAGTGGGGGACGGAACACTGAAGCTTTCTTT,CAWSGGRNTEAFF
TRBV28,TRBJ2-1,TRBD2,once,TGTGCCAGCAGTACTCTAGCGGGAGTAGTCAATGAGCAGTTCTTC,CASSTLAGVVNEQFF
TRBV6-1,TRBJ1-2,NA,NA,TGTGCCAGCAGCAAAATCAGTTACTTTGGATACACCTTC,CASSKISYFGYTF
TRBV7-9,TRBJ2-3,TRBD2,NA,TGTGCCAGCAGCTTAGGTGTTAGGGCTAGCGGGAGCTTACGCACAGATACGCAGTATTTT,CASSLGVRASGSLRTDTQYF
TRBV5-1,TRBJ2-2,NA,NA,TGCGCCAGCAGCCCACTAATACGGACCTTCTCTAACACCGGGGAGCTGTTTTTT,CASSPLIRTFSNTGELFF
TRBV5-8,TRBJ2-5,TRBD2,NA,TGTCCCAGCAGTCTCGGGACTAGCGGGAGGCAAGAGACCCAGTACTTC,CPSSLGTSGRQETQYF
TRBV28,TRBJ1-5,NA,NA,TGTGTCAGCTCGCGGGGGGGCGGCCATCAGCCCCAGCATTTT,CVSSRGGGHQPQHF
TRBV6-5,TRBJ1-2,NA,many,TGTGCCAGCAGGACGGCGGGAGTCTGGGGCTACACCTTC,CASRTAGVWGYTF
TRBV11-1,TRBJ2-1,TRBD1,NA,TGTGCCGGCACTCCGGGACAGGCATACAATGAGCAGTTCTTC,CAGTPGQAYNEQFF
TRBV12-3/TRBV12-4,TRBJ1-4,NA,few,TGTGCCAGCAGGGCTTGGTCAGGGAGGGGCGAAAAACTGTTTTTT,CASRAWSGRGEKLFF
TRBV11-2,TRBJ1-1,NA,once,TGTGCCAGTAGCTTAGAGTCGGGGAGGGAAGCTCCCTTT,CASSLESGREAPF
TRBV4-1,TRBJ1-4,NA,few,TGCGCCAGCAGCCAAGGTCTCTGTAGGCCTAATGAAAAACTGTTTTTT,CASSQGLCRPNEKLFF
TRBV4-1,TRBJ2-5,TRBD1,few,TGCGCCAGCAGCTCGGGACAGGGGGATTGGGAGACCCAGTACTTC,CASSSGQGDWETQYF
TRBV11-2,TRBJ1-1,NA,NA,TGTGCCAGCAGTCTGGTAGACACCGTCTTGAATACTGAAGCTTTCTTT,CASSLVDTVLNTEAFF
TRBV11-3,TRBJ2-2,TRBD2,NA,TGTGCCAGCACCTCGGGACTAGCGGGAGGGCCCGGCGGGGAGTTGTCTTTT,CASTSGLAGGPGGELSF
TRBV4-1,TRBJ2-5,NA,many,TGCGCCAGCAGCCTAGGTCCGATAGCGGAAGAGACCCAGTACTTC,CASSLGPIAEETQYF
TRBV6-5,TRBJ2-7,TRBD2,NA,TGTGACAGCAGTTACCGCTCAAAGACGGGACTAGCGGGGGATCGGGAGCAGTACTTC,CDSSYRSKTGLAGDREQYF
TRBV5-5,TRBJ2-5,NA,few,TGTGCCAGCAGCCCTTCAAGTCAGCGGAATGATCCGACCCAGTACTTC,CASSPSSQRNDPTQYF
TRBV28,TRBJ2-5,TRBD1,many,TGTGCCAGCAGTCGGACAGGGCTGGAGACCCAGTACTTC,CASSRTGLETQYF
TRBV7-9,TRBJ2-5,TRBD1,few,TGTGCCAGCAGCTTATATGGCAGGGGGTCCCAAGAGACCCAGTACTTC,CASSLYGRGSQETQYF
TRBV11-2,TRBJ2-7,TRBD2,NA,TGTGCCAGCGGGTTTTCCGGGGCTAGCGGCTACGAGCAGTACTTC,CASGFSGASGYEQYF
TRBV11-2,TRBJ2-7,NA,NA,TGTGCCAGTAGCTACGGTGGGAGGACCTCGGGAAGAGAGCAGTACTTC,CASSYGGRTSGREQYF
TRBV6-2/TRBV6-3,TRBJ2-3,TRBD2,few,TGTGCCAGCACCCCAAATGAAGCGGGACCGCGGTATTTT,CASTPNEAGPRYF
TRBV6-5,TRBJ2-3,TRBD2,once,TGTGCCAGTAGTTACTCCCCGCTAGCGGGTCACACAGATACGGAGTATTTT,CASSYSPLAGHTDTEYF
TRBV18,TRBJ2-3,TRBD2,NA,TGTGCCAGCTCACCACTCATCCTAGCGGGAGTCGGCACAGATACGCAGTATTTT,CASSPLILAGVGTDTQYF
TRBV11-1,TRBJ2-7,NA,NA,TGTGCCAGCAGCTTAAGGGGACTCCTAAAGGTGGAGCAGTACTTC,CASSLRGLLKVEQYF
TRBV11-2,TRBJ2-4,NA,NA,TGTGCTAGCAGCTTAGGCCAAATTCAGTACTTC,CASSLGQIQYF
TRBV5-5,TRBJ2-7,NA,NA,TGTGCCAGCAGCAGGCGACATGGAGACGGATACGAGCAGTACTTC,CASSRRHGDGYEQYF
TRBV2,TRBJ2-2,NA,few,TGTGCCAGCAGTTATACGGGAACCGGGGAGCTGTTTTTT,CASSYTGTGELFF
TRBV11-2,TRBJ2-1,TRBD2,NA,TGTGCTAGCAACTTCCTGCTAACTAGCGGGAGCGACAATGAGCTGTTCTTC,CASNFLLTSGSDNELFF
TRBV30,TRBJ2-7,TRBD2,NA,TGTGCCTGGAGTGTATCGAGCGGGGGGTACTACGAGCAGTACTTC,CAWSVSSGGYYEQYF
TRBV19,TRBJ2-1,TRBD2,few,TGTGCCAGTAGTAATAGCGGGACAAACAATGAGCAGTTCTTC,CASSNSGTNNEQFF
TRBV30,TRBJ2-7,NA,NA,TGTGCCTGGAGAGAGGCAGCTCTGTACTTC,CAWREAALYF